One and the same sample provided the 5 T cell receptor beta chains below, sequenced in a study of shared clonotypes between healthy human individuals. Clones were sequenced by immunoSEQ multiplex PCR, and TCRdb holds only the in-frame ones, with some missing. Here the sample spans hundreds of thousands of clones, roughly 95% being singletons. Sequences were obtained from naive CD4+ T cells sorted from blood. Subset here: CD45RA+ positively selected. All receptors come from a young woman in good health.

This chain joins TRBV7-9 and TRBJ1-1, with D tentatively TRBD1 (6 bases). Germline assignment: CDR1 SEHNR and CDR2 FQNEAQ (reference sequence). CDR3 length: 17 amino acids. V lost 7 bases to trimming and J lost 0 bases, with 21 bases between them. CDR3 in amino acids: CASNRRGGSLMNTEAFF. CDR3 coding DNA: TGTGCCAGCAACCGAAGAGGGGGAAGCTTAATGAACACTGAAGCTTTCTTT.

CDR3 amino acids: CASSAGQEAFF. In DNA, the CDR3 is TGTGCCAGCAGCGCAGGACAGGAAGCTTTCTTT. V and J are TRBV11-3 and TRBJ1-1, with a possible D match to TRBD1 (6 bases). There are 11 residues in the CDR3. Germline CDR1 reads SGHNT; CDR2 reads YENEEA. The ends were cut back, 5 bases at V and 8 bases at J, with 9 bases in the middle.

This chain uses TRBV2 with TRBJ1-3; no clear D. V shed 6 bases and J shed 3 bases, with 12 bases lying between them. This CDR3 is 14 amino acids long. Looked up from germline, CDR1 is SNHLY and CDR2 is FYNNEI. The CDR3 DNA follows: TGTGCCAGCAGCGATCTTGTTGTTGGAAACACCATATATTTT. Translating it yields CASSDLVVGNTIYF. The whole variable domain, remainder taken from reference TRBV2 and TRBJ1-3, is EPEVTQTPSHQVTQMGQEVILRCVPISNHLYFYWYRQILGQKVEFLVSFYNNEISEKSEIFDDQFSVERPDGSNFTLKIRSTKLEDSAMYFCASSDLVVGNTIYFGEGSWLTVV.

This sequence joins TRBV6-1 and TRBJ2-2, with D perhaps TRBD1 (6 bases). The CDR3 extends over 14 amino acids. V lost 6 bases and J 5 bases, leaving 13 bases between the germline ends. Germline values: CDR1 MNHNS, CDR2 SASEGT. The CDR3 DNA is TGTGCCAGCAGAGGACAGATACTAACCGGGGAGCTGTTTTTT. Amino acids: CASRGQILTGELFF.

The rearrangement joins TRBV2 to TRBJ2-1; 8 bases align to TRBD2. Losses at the gene ends were 6 bases for V and 0 bases for J; bases not matched to a gene: 7. Germline CDR1 reads SNHLY; CDR2 reads FYNNEI. This CDR3 has 16 amino acids. CDR3 coding DNA: TGTGCCAGCAGATATAGCGGGGCCAGCTCCTACAATGAGCAGTTCTTC. It is translated as CASRYSGASSYNEQFF.